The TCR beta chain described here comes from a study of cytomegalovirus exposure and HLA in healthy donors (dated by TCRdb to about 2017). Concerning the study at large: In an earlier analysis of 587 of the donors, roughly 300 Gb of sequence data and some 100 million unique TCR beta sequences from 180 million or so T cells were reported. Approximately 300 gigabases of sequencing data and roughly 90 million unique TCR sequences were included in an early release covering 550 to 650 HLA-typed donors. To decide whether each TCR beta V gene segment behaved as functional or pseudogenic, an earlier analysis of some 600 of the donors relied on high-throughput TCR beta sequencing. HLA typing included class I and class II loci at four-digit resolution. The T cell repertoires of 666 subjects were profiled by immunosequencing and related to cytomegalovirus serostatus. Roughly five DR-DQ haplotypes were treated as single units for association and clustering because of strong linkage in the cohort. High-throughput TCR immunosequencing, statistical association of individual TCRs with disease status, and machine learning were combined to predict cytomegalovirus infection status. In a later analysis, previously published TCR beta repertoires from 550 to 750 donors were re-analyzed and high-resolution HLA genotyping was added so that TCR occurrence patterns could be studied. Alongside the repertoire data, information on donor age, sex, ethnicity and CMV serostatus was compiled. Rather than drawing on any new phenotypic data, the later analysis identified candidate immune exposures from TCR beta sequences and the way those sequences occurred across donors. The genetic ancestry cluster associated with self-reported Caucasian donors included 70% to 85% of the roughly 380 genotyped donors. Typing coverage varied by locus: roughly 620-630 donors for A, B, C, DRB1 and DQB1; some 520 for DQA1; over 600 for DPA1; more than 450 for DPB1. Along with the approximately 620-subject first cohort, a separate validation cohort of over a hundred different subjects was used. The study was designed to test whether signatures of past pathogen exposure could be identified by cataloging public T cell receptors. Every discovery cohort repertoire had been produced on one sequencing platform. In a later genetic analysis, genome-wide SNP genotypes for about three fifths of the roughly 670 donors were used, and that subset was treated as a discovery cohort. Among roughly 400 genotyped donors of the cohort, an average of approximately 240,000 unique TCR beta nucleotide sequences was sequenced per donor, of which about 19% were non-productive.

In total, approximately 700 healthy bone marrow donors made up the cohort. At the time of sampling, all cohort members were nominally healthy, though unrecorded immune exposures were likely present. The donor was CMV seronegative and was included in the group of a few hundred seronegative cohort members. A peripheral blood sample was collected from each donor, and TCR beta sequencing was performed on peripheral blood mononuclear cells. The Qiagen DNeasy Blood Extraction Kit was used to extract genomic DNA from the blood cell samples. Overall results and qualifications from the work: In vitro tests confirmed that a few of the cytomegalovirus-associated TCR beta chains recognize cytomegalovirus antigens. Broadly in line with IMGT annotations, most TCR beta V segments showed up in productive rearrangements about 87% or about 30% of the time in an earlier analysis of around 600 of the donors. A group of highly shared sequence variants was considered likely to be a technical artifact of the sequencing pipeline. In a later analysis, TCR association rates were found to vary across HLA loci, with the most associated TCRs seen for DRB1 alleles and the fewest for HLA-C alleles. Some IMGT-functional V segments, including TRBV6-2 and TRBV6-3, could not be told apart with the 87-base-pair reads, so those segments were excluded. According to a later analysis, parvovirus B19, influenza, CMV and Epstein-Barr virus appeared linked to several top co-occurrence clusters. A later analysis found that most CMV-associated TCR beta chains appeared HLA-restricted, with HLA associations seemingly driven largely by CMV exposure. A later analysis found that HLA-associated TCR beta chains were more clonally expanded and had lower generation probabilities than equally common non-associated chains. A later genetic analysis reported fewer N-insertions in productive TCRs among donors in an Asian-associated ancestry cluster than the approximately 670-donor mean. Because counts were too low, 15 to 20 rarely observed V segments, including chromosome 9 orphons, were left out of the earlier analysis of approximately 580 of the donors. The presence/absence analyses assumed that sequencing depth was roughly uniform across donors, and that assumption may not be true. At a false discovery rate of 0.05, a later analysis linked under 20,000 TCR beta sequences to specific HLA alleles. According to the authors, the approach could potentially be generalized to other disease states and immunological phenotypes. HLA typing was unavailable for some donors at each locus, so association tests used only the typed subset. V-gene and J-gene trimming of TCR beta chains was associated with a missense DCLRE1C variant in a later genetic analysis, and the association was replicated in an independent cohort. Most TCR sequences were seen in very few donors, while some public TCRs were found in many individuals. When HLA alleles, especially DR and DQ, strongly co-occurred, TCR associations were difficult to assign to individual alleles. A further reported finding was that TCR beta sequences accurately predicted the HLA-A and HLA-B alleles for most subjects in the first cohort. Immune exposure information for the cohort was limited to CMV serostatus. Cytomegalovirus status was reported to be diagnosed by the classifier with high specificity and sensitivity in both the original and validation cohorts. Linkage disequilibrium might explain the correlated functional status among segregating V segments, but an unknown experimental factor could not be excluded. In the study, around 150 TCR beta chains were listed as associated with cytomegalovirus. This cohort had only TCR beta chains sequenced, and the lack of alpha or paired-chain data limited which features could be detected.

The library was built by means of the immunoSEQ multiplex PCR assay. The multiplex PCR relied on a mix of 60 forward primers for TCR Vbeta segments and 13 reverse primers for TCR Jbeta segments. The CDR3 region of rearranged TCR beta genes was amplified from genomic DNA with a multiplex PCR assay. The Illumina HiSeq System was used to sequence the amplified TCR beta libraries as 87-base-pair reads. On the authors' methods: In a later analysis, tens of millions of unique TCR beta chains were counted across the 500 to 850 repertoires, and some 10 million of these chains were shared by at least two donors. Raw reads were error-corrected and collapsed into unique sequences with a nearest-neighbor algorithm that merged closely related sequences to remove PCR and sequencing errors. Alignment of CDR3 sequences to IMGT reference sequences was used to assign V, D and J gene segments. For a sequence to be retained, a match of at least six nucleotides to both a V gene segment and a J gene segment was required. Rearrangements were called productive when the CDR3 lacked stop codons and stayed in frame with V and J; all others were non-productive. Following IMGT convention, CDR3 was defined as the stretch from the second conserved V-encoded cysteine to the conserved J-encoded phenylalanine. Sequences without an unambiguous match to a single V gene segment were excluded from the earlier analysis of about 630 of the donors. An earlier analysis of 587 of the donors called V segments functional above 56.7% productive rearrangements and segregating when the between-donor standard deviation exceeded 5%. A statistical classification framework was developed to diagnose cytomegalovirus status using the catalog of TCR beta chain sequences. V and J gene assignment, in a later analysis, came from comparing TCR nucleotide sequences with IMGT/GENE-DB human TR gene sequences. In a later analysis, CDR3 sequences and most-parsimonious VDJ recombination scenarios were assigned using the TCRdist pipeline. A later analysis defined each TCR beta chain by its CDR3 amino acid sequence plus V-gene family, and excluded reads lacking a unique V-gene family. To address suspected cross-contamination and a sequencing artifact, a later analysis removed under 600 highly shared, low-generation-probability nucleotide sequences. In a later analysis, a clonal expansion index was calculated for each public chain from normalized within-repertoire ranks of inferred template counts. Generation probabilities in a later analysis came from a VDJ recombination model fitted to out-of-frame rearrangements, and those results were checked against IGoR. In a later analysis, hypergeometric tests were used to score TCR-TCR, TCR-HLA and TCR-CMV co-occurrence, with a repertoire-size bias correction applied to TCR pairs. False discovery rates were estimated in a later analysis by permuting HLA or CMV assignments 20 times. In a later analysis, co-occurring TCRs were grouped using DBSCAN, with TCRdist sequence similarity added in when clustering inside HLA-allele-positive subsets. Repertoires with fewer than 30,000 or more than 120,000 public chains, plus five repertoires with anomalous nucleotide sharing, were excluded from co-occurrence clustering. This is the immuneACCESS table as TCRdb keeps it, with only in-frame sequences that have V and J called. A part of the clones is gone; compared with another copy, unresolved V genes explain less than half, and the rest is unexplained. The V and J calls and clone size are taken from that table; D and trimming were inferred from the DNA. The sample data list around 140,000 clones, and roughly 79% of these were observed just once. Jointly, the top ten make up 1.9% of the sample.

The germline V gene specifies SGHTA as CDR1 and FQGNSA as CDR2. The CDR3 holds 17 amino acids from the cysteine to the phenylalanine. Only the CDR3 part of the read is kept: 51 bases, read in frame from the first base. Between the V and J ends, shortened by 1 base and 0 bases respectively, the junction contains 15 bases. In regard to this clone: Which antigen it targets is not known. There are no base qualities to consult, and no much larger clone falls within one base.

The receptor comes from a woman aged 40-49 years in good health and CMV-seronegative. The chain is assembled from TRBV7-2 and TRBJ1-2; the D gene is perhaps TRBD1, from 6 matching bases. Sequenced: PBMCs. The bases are TGTGCCAGCAGCTTAGACCCAACAGGGTTTGCTAACTATGGCTACACCTTC. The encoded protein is CASSLDPTGFANYGYTF.